These 28 T cell receptor beta chains came from one sample sequenced in a study of siplizumab effects on memory and regulatory T cells. Some clones are missing from TCRdb's copy, which holds only in-frame ones; the method was immunoSEQ multiplex PCR. This table holds about 91,000 clones, approximately 94% found once. The sequenced sample was CD8+ T cells sorted from blood. These receptors all come from a human donor in good health.

The CDR3 region has the DNA TGTGCCAGCAGCCCGGACCTAAATCAGCCCCAGCATTTT. This encodes CASSPDLNQPQHF. The chain couples TRBV11-2 to TRBJ1-5; D call uncertain. The CDR3 contains 13 residues. Germline assignment: CDR1 SGHAT and CDR2 FQNNGV. V was trimmed by 5 bases and J by 4 bases, leaving 9 bases between them.

The chain couples TRBV27 to TRBJ1-1; D not resolved. Germline V CDR1 and CDR2: MNHEY, SMNVEV (reference sequence). The CDR3 loop spans 13 amino acids. Deletions cut 2 bases from V and 0 bases from J, with 4 bases between. CDR3 sequence: CASSLILNTEAFF. DNA of the CDR3: TGTGCCAGCAGTTTAATTCTGAACACTGAAGCTTTCTTT.

The V gene is TRBV9, the J gene TRBJ2-3, with D unresolved. The ends were cut back, 1 base at V and 4 bases at J, with 4 bases in the middle. The CDR3 runs 12 residues. Germline V gene lookup returns CDR1 SGDLS and CDR2 YYNGEE. This CDR3 reads CASSVTPDTQYF. The DNA of the CDR3 is TGTGCCAGCAGCGTAACCCCAGATACGCAGTATTTT.

This chain connects TRBV14 to TRBJ2-7; D unclear. The V gene's germline CDR1 is SGHDN and CDR2 FVKESK. CDR3 length: 14 amino acids. Trimming left V 3 bases short and J 0 bases short, with 9 bases between. The CDR3 nucleotides are TGTGCCAGCAGCCAGTATAGGGACTCCTACGAGCAGTACTTC. Translating it yields CASSQYRDSYEQYF.

In this sample, this clone turned up a few times. The chain recombines TRBV5-1 with TRBJ1-2; a weak D match, TRBD1 (6 bases). The germline V gene has CDR1 SGHRS and CDR2 YFSETQ. This CDR3 region has 13 residues. V lost 4 bases and J lost 4, with 11 bases in between. CDR3 in DNA: TGCGCCAGCAGCCCAGGGACATTCTATGGCTACACCTTC. It encodes CASSPGTFYGYTF.

DNA of the CDR3: TGCAGCGTGGAGACCGGGAACAACGGTGGCTACACCTTC. It yields the protein CSVETGNNGGYTF. The chain uses TRBV29-1 and TRBJ1-2; D gene uncertain. Trimming took off 6 bases at V and 7 bases at J, with 18 bases between the two ends. This CDR3 region has 13 residues. Germline loops: CDR1 SQVTM, CDR2 ANQGSEA.

The chain uses TRBV9 and TRBJ2-1; D is perhaps TRBD2 (6 bases). The V end was cut by 0 bases, the J end by 0 bases, with 13 bases between. This CDR3 has 17 residues. Germline CDR1 reads SGDLS; CDR2 reads YYNGEE. CDR3 DNA: TGTGCCAGCAGCGTAGGGGGGGAACATCGCTCCTACAATGAGCAGTTCTTC. This codes for CASSVGGEHRSYNEQFF.

This chain connects TRBV11-3 to TRBJ1-1, with D perhaps TRBD1 (5 bases). Germline values: CDR1 SGHNT, CDR2 YENEEA. The V end was cut by 3 bases, the J end by 2 bases, with 13 bases between. The CDR3 has 15 amino acids. CDR3 coding DNA: TGTGCCAGCAGCTTGGGGGGGACGGGAAACACTGAAGCTTTCTTT. It yields the protein CASSLGGTGNTEAFF.

This clone was detected once. The chain links TRBV7-9 to TRBJ2-7; perhaps TRBD2 as D (5 bases). CDR3 length equals 14 residues. Deletions cut 1 base from V and 2 bases from J, with 9 bases between. The germline V gene has CDR1 SEHNR and CDR2 FQNEAQ (reference sequence). The CDR3 loop reads CASSLGERTYEQYF. DNA for the CDR3: TGTGCCAGCAGCTTAGGTGAGCGGACCTACGAGCAGTACTTC.

The rearrangement joins TRBV7-9 to TRBJ2-1; TRBD2 matches 11 bases. V was pared by 6 bases and J by 8 bases, with 9 bases of the junction left unmatched. CDR1 is SEHNR, CDR2 FQNEAQ, per germline (reference sequence). CDR3 size: 15 residues. Here the CDR3 reads CASRYSGGALDEQFF. CDR3 bases: TGTGCCAGCAGGTATAGCGGGGGGGCCTTGGATGAGCAGTTCTTC.

This clone was counted a few times. This chain joins TRBV2 and TRBJ1-1; D ambiguous. The CDR3 consists of 13 residues. CDR1 is SNHLY and CDR2 is FYNNEI in the germline V gene. Trimming took off 6 bases at V and 0 bases at J, with 8 bases between the two ends. The CDR3, as DNA: TGTGCCAGCAGGGAGGACTTGAACACTGAAGCTTTCTTT. Its protein is CASREDLNTEAFF.

The chain links TRBV10-2 to TRBJ2-7; tentative D call: TRBD1 (5 bases). Trimming cost V 10 bases and J 1 base, with 14 bases left between them. The germline V gene encodes CDR1 WSHSY and CDR2 SAAADI. The CDR3 spans 13 residues. The CDR3 coding sequence is TGCGCCACCACAGGTGCGGAGTCCTACGAGCAGTACTTC. Translation: CATTGAESYEQYF.

V and J are TRBV7-9 and TRBJ2-1; no definite D call. This CDR3 has 13 residues. Between the trimmed V and J ends, which lost 2 bases and 5 bases, there was a span of 7 bases. Germline lookup yields CDR1 SEHNR and CDR2 FQNEAQ (reference sequence). In DNA form, the CDR3 reads TGTGCCAGCAGCTTAAGTGATCACAATGAGCAGTTCTTC. Translation: CASSLSDHNEQFF.

The V call is TRBV6-1, the J call TRBJ2-2; TRBD2 agrees at 7 bases. J lost 6 bases, V lost 1 base, and 5 bases had no gene match. Germline CDR1 and CDR2: MNHNS and SASEGT. This CDR3 is 15 amino acids long. This CDR3 is CASSEGTSGAGELFF. The CDR3 region has the DNA TGTGCCAGCAGTGAAGGGACTAGTGGCGCCGGGGAGCTGTTTTTT.

The J gene is TRBJ2-1, the V gene TRBV29-1; possibly TRBD1 for D (5 bases). V lost 7 bases and J 12 bases, leaving 13 bases between the germline ends. This CDR3 has 10 residues. Germline values: CDR1 SQVTM, CDR2 ANQGSEA. CDR3 in DNA: TGCAGCGCACAGACAGAGGTGCAGTTCTTC. Translation: CSAQTEVQFF.

The chain combines TRBV7-9 with TRBJ1-1, with no clear D. This CDR3 region has 12 residues. The V gene lost 2 bases and the J gene lost 3 bases, with 4 bases spanning the gap. Germline V gene data show CDR1 as SEHNR and CDR2 as FQNEAQ (reference sequence). The CDR3 nucleotides read TGTGCCAGCAGCTTATACGACACTGAAGCTTTCTTT. Translated: CASSLYDTEAFF.

This chain joins TRBV11-3 and TRBJ2-3; a possible D gene is TRBD1 (5 bases). The CDR3 loop spans 14 amino acids. Germline lookup yields CDR1 SGHNT and CDR2 YENEEA. V shed 6 bases and J shed 0 bases, with 10 bases lying between them. Here the CDR3 reads CASRGPFSTDTQYF. The CDR3 nucleotides read TGTGCCAGCAGGGGGCCCTTTAGCACAGATACGCAGTATTTT.

The chain couples TRBV2 to TRBJ2-7; D possibly matches TRBD1 or TRBD2 (5 bases each). Germline CDR1 reads SNHLY; CDR2 reads FYNNEI. Trimming left V 9 bases short and J 1 base short, with 13 bases between. This CDR3 has 13 residues. For the CDR3, the DNA is TGTGCCAGAAGAGGGGCAGATTCCTACGAGCAGTACTTC. Encoded protein: CARRGADSYEQYF. Drawing the rest from reference TRBV2 and TRBJ2-7, the complete variable domain is EPEVTQTPSHQVTQMGQEVILRCVPISNHLYFYWYRQILGQKVEFLVSFYNNEISEKSEIFDDQFSVERPDGSNFTLKIRSTKLEDSAMYFCARRGADSYEQYFGPGTRLTVT.

This clone was seen more than once but under ten times. The chain is built from TRBV2 and TRBJ1-6; 7 bases are a match to TRBD1. The CDR3 has 16 residues. Trimming took 7 bases from V and 3 from J; bases not matched to a gene: 9. The germline CDR1 and CDR2 sequences are SNHLY and FYNNEI. In DNA, the CDR3 is TGTGCCAGCACCCTGACAGGGAGCATCTATAATTCACCCCTCCACTTT. Translated: CASTLTGSIYNSPLHF.

This chain links TRBV4-1 with TRBJ2-6; possibly TRBD2 for D (6 bases). The V end lost 4 bases, the J end lost 9 bases, and 19 bases lay between the germline ends. Germline assignment: CDR1 MGHRA and CDR2 YSYEKL. CDR3 length: 16 residues. The CDR3: CASSLKDYPEFNVLTF. The DNA for the CDR3 is TGCGCCAGCAGCCTAAAGGACTATCCTGAATTCAACGTCCTGACTTTC.

V gene TRBV6-1 combines with J gene TRBJ2-7; D gene unclear. CDR3 size: 13 residues. Trimming stripped 4 bases from V and 3 bases from J, with 10 bases between. Germline V gene data show CDR1 as MNHNS and CDR2 as SASEGT. The CDR3 is CASSVEPRYEQYF. The CDR3 DNA sequence: TGTGCCAGCAGTGTGGAGCCTCGCTACGAGCAGTACTTC.

V gene TRBV5-1 combines with J gene TRBJ1-6; no clear D. Trimming left V 1 base short and J 1 base short, with 6 bases between. The CDR3 is made up of 15 amino acids. Germline CDR1 and CDR2: SGHRS and YFSETQ. The CDR3 loop is CASSLQASYNSPLHF. As DNA, the CDR3 is TGCGCCAGCAGCTTGCAAGCGTCCTATAATTCACCCCTCCACTTT.

The V call is TRBV19, the J call TRBJ1-2, with D unresolved. Germline lookup yields CDR1 LNHDA and CDR2 SQIVND (reference sequence). The V end lost 3 bases, the J end lost 4 bases, and 9 bases lay between the germline ends. The CDR3 sequence is 13 residues long. CDR3 bases: TGTGCCAGTAGTATGACGTCTTCCTATGGCTACACCTTC. This translates into CASSMTSSYGYTF.

This chain uses TRBV4-1 with TRBJ1-3, with no clear D. V shed 1 base and J shed 0 bases, with 10 bases lying between them. The CDR3 extends over 16 amino acids. Looked up from germline, CDR1 is MGHRA and CDR2 is YSYEKL. CDR3 region: CASSQVGPSSGNTIYF. The CDR3 DNA reads as TGCGCCAGCAGCCAAGTAGGCCCGTCCTCTGGAAACACCATATATTTT.

This clone was recorded only once. The V and J genes are TRBV13 and TRBJ1-3; D is ambiguous. Germline CDR1 and CDR2: PRHDT and FYEKMQ (reference sequence). CDR3 size: 17 residues. The V end was cut by 1 base, the J end by 0 bases, with 13 bases between. The CDR3 sequence is CASSLAVESDSGNTIYF. The CDR3 DNA follows: TGTGCCAGCAGCTTAGCCGTCGAAAGTGACTCTGGAAACACCATATATTTT.

This chain links TRBV4-1 with TRBJ2-7; D uncertain. The CDR3 consists of 13 residues. Trimming pared 1 base from V and 5 bases from J, leaving 9 bases between. Germline V gives CDR1 MGHRA, CDR2 YSYEKL. CDR3 loop: CASSQARYDEQYF. The CDR3, as DNA: TGCGCCAGCAGCCAAGCCCGGTATGACGAGCAGTACTTC.

The chain uses TRBV15 and TRBJ2-1; perhaps D is TRBD1 or TRBD2 (5 bases each). Germline-derived CDR1 and CDR2 are LNHNV and YYDKDF (reference sequence). The CDR3 sequence is 16 residues long. The germline V and J ends were trimmed by 0 bases and 7 bases, with 16 bases remaining between them. The CDR3 DNA reads as TGTGCCACCAGCAGAGATCGTGAGGGGAGACGAAATGAGCAGTTCTTC. This sequence encodes CATSRDREGRRNEQFF.

The rearrangement links TRBV7-8 to TRBJ1-1, with D uncertain. Germline V gene sequence: CDR1 SGHVS, CDR2 FQNEAQ. Between the trimmed V and J ends, which lost 6 bases and 1 base, there was a span of 15 bases. This CDR3 region has 15 residues. For the CDR3, the DNA is TGTGCCAGCAGAGAGCTATGGGCCCAGAACACTGAAGCTTTCTTT. This encodes CASRELWAQNTEAFF.